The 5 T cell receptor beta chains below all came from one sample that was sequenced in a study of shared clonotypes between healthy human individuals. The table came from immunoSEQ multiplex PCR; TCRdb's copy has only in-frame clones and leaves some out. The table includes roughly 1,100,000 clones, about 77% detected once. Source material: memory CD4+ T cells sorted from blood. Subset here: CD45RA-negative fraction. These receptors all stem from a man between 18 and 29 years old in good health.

CDR3 in amino acids: CASSILGQGLSQPQHF. CDR3 DNA sequence: TGTGCCAGCAGCATACTAGGACAGGGTTTAAGTCAGCCCCAGCATTTT. The chain links TRBV7-2 to TRBJ1-5, with 8 positions matching TRBD1. CDR1 SGHTA and CDR2 FQGNSA come from the germline V gene. Trimming at V came to 5 bases and at J to 6 bases, leaving 12 bases not matched to a gene. The CDR3 runs 16 residues.

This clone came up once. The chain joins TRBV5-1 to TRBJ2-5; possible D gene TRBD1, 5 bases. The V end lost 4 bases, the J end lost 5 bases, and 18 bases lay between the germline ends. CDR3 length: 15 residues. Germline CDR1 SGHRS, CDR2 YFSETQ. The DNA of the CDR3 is TGCGCCAGCAGCGGAGTGGGCACCAAGGGGGAGACCCAGTACTTC. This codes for CASSGVGTKGETQYF.

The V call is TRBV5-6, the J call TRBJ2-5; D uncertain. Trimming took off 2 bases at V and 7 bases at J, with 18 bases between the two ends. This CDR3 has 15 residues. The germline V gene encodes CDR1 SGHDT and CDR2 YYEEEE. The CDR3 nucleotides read TGTGCCAGCAGCTTTTCCCCCCGGAAATCTGGGACCCAGTACTTC. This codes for CASSFSPRKSGTQYF. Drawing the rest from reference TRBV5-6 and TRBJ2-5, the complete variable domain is DAGVTQSPTHLIKTRGQQVTLRCSPKSGHDTVSWYQQALGQGPQFIFQYYEEEERQRGNFPDRFSGHQFPNYSSELNVNALLLGDSALYLCASSFSPRKSGTQYFGPGTRLLVL.

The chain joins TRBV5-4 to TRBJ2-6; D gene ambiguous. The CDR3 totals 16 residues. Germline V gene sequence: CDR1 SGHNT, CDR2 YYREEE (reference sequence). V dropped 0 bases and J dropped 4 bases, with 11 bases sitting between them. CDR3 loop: CASSLAPDAGANVLTF. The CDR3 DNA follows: TGTGCCAGCAGCTTGGCCCCGGACGCGGGGGCCAACGTCCTGACTTTC.

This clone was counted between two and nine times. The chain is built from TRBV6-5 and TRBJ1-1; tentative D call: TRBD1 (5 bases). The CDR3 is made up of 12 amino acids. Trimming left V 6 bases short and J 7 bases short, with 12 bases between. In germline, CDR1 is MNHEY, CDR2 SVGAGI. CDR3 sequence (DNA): TGTGCCAGCAGCCGAGGAGGACATGAAGCTTTCTTT. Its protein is CASSRGGHEAFF.